The T cell receptor beta chain described here comes from a study of cytotoxic CD8 clonotypes in ibrutinib-treated CLL. Study details: Overall, around 25 responses were partial and 2 complete; following median approximately 73 months, about 14 patients stayed remitted and about twelve progressed. Samples averaged around 280,000 productive templates and more than 85,000 productive rearrangements.

Repertoires were generated with immunoSEQ multiplex PCR, while TCRdb's copy carries only in-frame clones and drops some. The repertoire holds tens of thousands of clones, with around 60% as singletons. Turning to this clone: What it binds is unknown.

General study points: Contraction or stability on treatment was seen for public clonotypes, which were uncommon.

CDR1 is SGHVS, CDR2 FQNEAQ, per germline. V gave up 1 base and J gave up 8 bases; unmatched junction bases: 10. This CDR3 is 16 amino acids long. TCR beta libraries used about 2 micrograms of DNA from cryopreserved PBMCs. The rearrangement joins TRBV7-8 to TRBJ2-4, with TRBD1 matching 8 bases. The sequence derives from a human donor with chronic lymphocytic leukemia. The material was PBMCs, obtained after 24 months of ibrutinib treatment. In DNA, the CDR3 is TGTGCCAGCAGCTTAGATCTCGGACAGGGTGGGCACATTCAGTACTTC. Protein sequence: CASSLDLGQGGHIQYF.